One sample yielded the 28 T cell receptor beta chains listed below, sequenced in a study of regulatory T cells in long-lasting Graves disease. The time point denotes: newly diagnosed GD, antithyroid drugs for less than 3 months. From RNA extracted from PBMCs, the TCR library was made. Construction of TCR beta libraries relied on iRepertoire HTBI primers and on Arm-PCR targeting CDR3 regions. TCRdb re-derived calls from the multiplex PCR reads in MiXCR, one entry per CDR3 protein. The table includes fewer than 650,000 distinct CDR3 sequences, about 16% detected once. These data were also filed under a second study, of T cells in Graves' hyperthyroidism and ophthalmopathy.

The sequencing used peripheral blood mononuclear cells (PBMCs), collected at new diagnosis, from a patient treated with antithyroid drugs. The source is a woman aged 25 to 39 with Graves disease.

This clonotype occurred a few times. The chain recombines TRBV5-5 with TRBJ2-3; D gene uncertain. The CDR3 loop spans 15 amino acids. The germline V and J ends were trimmed by 0 bases and 0 bases, with 8 bases remaining between them. Germline lookup yields CDR1 SGHKS and CDR2 YYEKEE (reference sequence). The CDR3, as DNA: TGTGCCAGCAGCTTGGACATTACTAGCACAGATACGCAGTATTTT. This translates into CASSLDITSTDTQYF. The full variable domain, with the rest looked up from reference TRBV5-5 and TRBJ2-3, is DAGVTQSPTHLIKTRGQQVTLRCSPISGHKSVSWYQQVLGQGPQFIFQYYEKEERGRGNFPDRFSARQFPNYSSELNVNALLLGDSALYLCASSLDITSTDTQYFGPGTRLTVL.

This clonotype was picked up many times. The chain couples TRBV5-5 to TRBJ1-5; D perhaps matches TRBD1 (5 bases). The CDR3 is made up of 17 amino acids. V lost 0 bases and J lost 7, with 20 bases in between. Germline V gene sequence: CDR1 SGHKS, CDR2 YYEKEE (reference sequence). DNA of the CDR3: TGTGCCAGCAGCTTGGAGGGGACTCCAGGGAAGGGCCAGCCCCAGCATTTT. Translating it yields CASSLEGTPGKGQPQHF.

The sample holds many counts of this clonotype. The V gene is TRBV20-1, the J gene TRBJ2-5, with 13 bases matching TRBD2. V lost 0 bases, J lost 5 bases, and 3 bases stayed unmatched. Germline CDR1 DFQATT, CDR2 SNEGSKA (reference sequence). CDR3 length: 15 amino acids. CDR3 bases: TGCAGTGCTAGAGACTGGACTAGCGGGAGTGAGACCCAGTACTTC. It specifies CSARDWTSGSETQYF.

This chain connects TRBV27 to TRBJ2-7; the match to TRBD1 covers 10 bases. Trimming cost V 2 bases and J 2 bases; bases outside gene matches: 3. Germline loops: CDR1 MNHEY, CDR2 SMNVEV (reference sequence). The CDR3 is made up of 15 amino acids. DNA for the CDR3: TGTGCCAGCAGTTTAGACAGGGGGCTCCCCTACGAGCAGTACTTC. The encoded protein is CASSLDRGLPYEQYF.

This clonotype was detected ten times or more. V is TRBV7-2 and J is TRBJ2-1; TRBD2 is a possible D gene (5 bases). CDR3 size: 15 residues. Trimming cost V 5 bases and J 7 bases, with 18 bases left between them. Germline V CDR1 and CDR2: SGHTA, FQGNSA. In DNA form, the CDR3 reads TGTGCCAGCAGCCCCTTAACTAGTTTAGGTAATGAGCAGTTCTTC. This translates into CASSPLTSLGNEQFF.

The V and J genes are TRBV7-9 and TRBJ1-5, with a weak D call TRBD1 (6 bases). V was cut by 4 bases and J by 5 bases, with 15 bases left in between. The CDR3 is 15 residues long. Germline assignment: CDR1 SEHNR and CDR2 FQNEAQ (reference sequence). The CDR3 reads CASSYEWGADQPQHF. The CDR3 DNA is TGTGCCAGCAGCTACGAATGGGGGGCGGATCAGCCCCAGCATTTT. Together with reference TRBV7-9 and TRBJ1-5, the CDR3 gives the full variable domain: DTGVSQNPRHKITKRGQNVTFRCDPISEHNRLYWYRQTLGQGPEFLTYFQNEAQLEKSRLLSDRFSAERPKGSFSTLEIQRTEQGDSAMYLCASSYEWGADQPQHFGDGTRLSIL.

The sample holds a few counts of this clonotype. The chain has TRBV6-1 and TRBJ1-4; maybe TRBD1 (5 bases). There are 13 residues in the CDR3. Germline values: CDR1 MNHNS, CDR2 SASEGT. V lost 5 bases and J lost 10, with 14 bases in between. CDR3 sequence: CASSPGLVGKLFF. As DNA, the CDR3 is TGTGCCAGCAGTCCAGGGTTGGTTGGAAAACTGTTTTTT.

This clonotype was found a few times. V usage is TRBV4-1 and J usage is TRBJ1-2; D gene ambiguous. Germline CDR1 is MGHRA and CDR2 is YSYEKL. V lost 5 bases and J lost 6, with 19 bases in between. The CDR3 has 15 residues. The DNA for the CDR3 is TGCGCCAGCAGCGCACAAACGGGGAGGCAGGATGGCTACACCTTC. It specifies CASSAQTGRQDGYTF.

This clonotype was detected once. The V call is TRBV7-2, the J call TRBJ1-2; D gene unclear. Per germline, CDR1 SGHTA and CDR2 FQGNSA. V was pared by 5 bases and J by 8 bases, with 18 bases between. The CDR3 extends over 14 amino acids. CDR3 amino acids: CASSPPIALVGYTF. CDR3 DNA: TGTGCCAGCAGCCCCCCCATAGCATTAGTCGGCTACACCTTC.

There are many counts of this clonotype. The chain carries TRBV7-2 and TRBJ1-2, with TRBD1 as a possible D gene (5 bases). This CDR3 has 13 amino acids. Per germline, CDR1 SGHTA and CDR2 FQGNSA. The germline V and J ends were trimmed by 0 bases and 7 bases, with 9 bases remaining between them. The DNA of the CDR3 is TGTGCCAGCAGCTTAGCGCCAGGGTCTGGCTACACCTTC. This translates into CASSLAPGSGYTF.

This clonotype showed up many times. This sequence joins TRBV27 and TRBJ1-1; possible D gene TRBD1, 6 bases. Trimming removed 5 bases at V and 3 bases at J, with 10 bases between. The germline CDR1 and CDR2 sequences are MNHEY and SMNVEV (reference sequence). The length of the CDR3 is 13 residues. The CDR3 protein is CASSVQGYTEAFF. CDR3 coding DNA: TGTGCCAGCAGTGTACAGGGTTACACTGAAGCTTTCTTT.

This clonotype occurred many times. The CDR3 reads CSAHLLNYGYTF. As DNA, the CDR3 is TGCAGTGCTCACCTCTTAAACTATGGCTACACCTTC. This sequence joins TRBV20-1 and TRBJ1-2; D unclear. The CDR3 loop spans 12 amino acids. V shed 5 bases and J shed 2 bases, with 9 bases lying between them. Germline-derived CDR1 and CDR2 are DFQATT and SNEGSKA (reference sequence).

This clonotype appeared many times. This rearrangement joins TRBV2 to TRBJ1-2; D uncertain. The CDR3 has 15 residues. V lost 5 bases and J 4 bases, leaving 17 bases between the germline ends. Germline CDR1 SNHLY, CDR2 FYNNEI. CDR3 nucleotide sequence: TGTGCCAGCAGTACGGCGAGTCCGGGAGTCTATGGCTACACCTTC. Translating gives CASSTASPGVYGYTF.

This CDR3 is CASSIGAGLAYNYGYTF. The CDR3 coding sequence is TGTGCCAGTAGTATAGGGGCAGGGCTCGCGTACAACTATGGCTACACCTTC. The rearrangement uses TRBV19 and TRBJ1-2; perhaps TRBD1 as D (5 bases). Trimming pared 1 base from V and 2 bases from J, leaving 17 bases between. The CDR3 has 17 residues. CDR1 LNHDA and CDR2 SQIVND come from the germline V gene (reference sequence).

This chain links TRBV19 with TRBJ1-1; D ambiguous. Deletions cut 3 bases from V and 4 bases from J, with 12 bases between. Per the germline V gene, CDR1 is LNHDA and CDR2 is SQIVND (reference sequence). The CDR3 totals 14 residues. The CDR3 sequence is CASSISGSSTEAFF. The CDR3 region has the DNA TGTGCCAGTAGTATCAGCGGGTCTTCCACTGAAGCTTTCTTT.

The V call is TRBV20-1, the J call TRBJ2-2, with TRBD2 as a possible D gene (6 bases). The CDR3 loop spans 18 amino acids. Germline loops: CDR1 DFQATT, CDR2 SNEGSKA (reference sequence). V was shortened by 0 bases and J by 0 bases, with 17 bases between the two germline ends. CDR3 region: CSARDGGSGGANTGELFF. CDR3 nucleotides: TGCAGTGCTAGAGATGGAGGTTCCGGGGGTGCGAACACCGGGGAGCTGTTTTTT.

In the case of this clonotype: A junction boundary mismatches the germline segment, possibly from a read error. This chain uses TRBV6-1 with TRBJ2-1, with TRBD1 matching over 9 bases. Germline CDR1 and CDR2: MNHNS and SASEGT. The CDR3 has 16 residues. The CDR3 DNA reads TGTGCCGGCAGTGGTCTAGGGGACAGGGTCCTCAATGAGCAGTTCTTC. Protein sequence: CAGSGLGDRVLNEQFF.

The chain is built from TRBV12-3 or TRBV12-4 and TRBJ2-3, with 9 bases lining up with TRBD1. The CDR3 consists of 16 residues. The V gene end was trimmed by 6 bases and the J gene end by 1 base; junction bases not matched to a gene: 8. Here the CDR3 DNA reads TGTGCCAGCAGCGGGACAGGGTCTTTGGGCACAGATACGCAGTATTTT. It codes for CASSGTGSLGTDTQYF.

This clonotype was seen repeatedly, ten times or more. The chain uses TRBV12-3 or TRBV12-4 and TRBJ1-2, with D unclear. The CDR3 totals 13 residues. Deletions cut 4 bases from V and 7 bases from J, with 13 bases between. DNA for the CDR3: TGTGCCAGCAGTTCATTAAGGGTTGGTGGCTACACCTTC. This sequence encodes CASSSLRVGGYTF.

The chain has TRBV11-1 and TRBJ2-1; TRBD2 is a possible D gene (7 bases). The CDR3 spans 14 residues. Per the germline V gene, CDR1 is SGHAT and CDR2 is FQDESV (reference sequence). Trimming stripped 9 bases from V and 4 bases from J, with 16 bases between. CDR3 protein: CARRGRGGYNEQFF. CDR3 coding DNA: TGTGCCAGGAGAGGGAGGGGGGGGTACAATGAGCAGTTCTTC.

Many counts were recorded for this clonotype. The chain has TRBV28 and TRBJ2-1; 9 nucleotides align to TRBD2. Trimming removed 4 bases from V and 13 bases from J; junction bases left unmatched: 20. The CDR3 contains 17 residues. Germline V gene data show CDR1 as MDHEN and CDR2 as SYDVKM. The CDR3 sequence: CASSSPSLSGSRVEQFF. CDR3 sequence (DNA): TGTGCCAGCAGTTCCCCCTCACTTAGCGGGAGTAGGGTAGAACAGTTCTTC.

In its sample, this clonotype was seen many times. V usage is TRBV24-1 and J usage is TRBJ2-5; TRBD1 agrees at 7 bases. The CDR3 contains 15 residues. Trimming cost V 3 bases and J 1 base; bases outside gene matches: 4. The germline V gene has CDR1 KGHDR and CDR2 SFDVKD. CDR3 sequence: CATSDARGSQETQYF. CDR3 coding DNA: TGTGCCACCAGTGATGCCAGGGGGTCCCAAGAGACCCAGTACTTC.

V gene TRBV6-1 combines with J gene TRBJ1-2; D gene uncertain. V shed 6 bases and J shed 8 bases, with 13 bases lying between them. This CDR3 is built from 12 residues. CDR1 and CDR2 (germline): MNHNS, SASEGT. CDR3 DNA: TGTGCCAGCAGCCCATTTAGAACGGGCTACACCTTC. The encoded protein is CASSPFRTGYTF.

The sample holds many counts of this clonotype. This chain links TRBV14 with TRBJ1-1; D not certain. Trimming stripped 4 bases from V and 5 bases from J, with 5 bases between. Germline V gives CDR1 SGHDN, CDR2 FVKESK. The CDR3 loop spans 11 amino acids. The CDR3 DNA sequence: TGTGCCAGCAGCCGGTGGACTGAAGCTTTCTTT. Protein sequence: CASSRWTEAFF.

This clonotype appeared many times. The chain combines TRBV29-1 with TRBJ2-3; 8 bases fit TRBD1. CDR3 size: 13 residues. J lost 1 base, V lost 6 bases, and 3 bases had no gene match. Germline CDR1 and CDR2: SQVTM and ANQGSEA. CDR3 amino acids: CSVPGQGTDTQYF. The CDR3 nucleotides read TGCAGCGTCCCGGGACAGGGCACAGATACGCAGTATTTT.

This rearrangement joins TRBV28 to TRBJ2-2, with 8 bases fitting TRBD1. CDR1 MDHEN and CDR2 SYDVKM come from the germline V gene. The CDR3 has 15 residues. The V segment lost 5 bases and the J segment 6 bases; nucleotides outside the gene matches: 8. CDR3 protein: CASSLRQGRAGELFF. The CDR3 coding sequence is TGTGCCAGCAGTCTAAGACAGGGGCGAGCCGGGGAGCTGTTTTTT.

This clonotype showed up many times. The chain carries TRBV12-3 or TRBV12-4 and TRBJ1-5; D remains unclear. The ends were cut back, 8 bases at V and 7 bases at J, with 18 bases in the middle. The CDR3 totals 14 residues. CDR3 sequence: CASSQSEVRQPQHF. DNA of the CDR3: TGTGCCAGCTCCCAGTCTGAGGTTAGACAGCCCCAGCATTTT.

The table lists this clonotype with a few counts. The chain links TRBV28 to TRBJ2-5, with D hard to call. With 5 bases removed from V and 5 bases from J, the gap between germline ends came to 18 bases. The CDR3 is 15 amino acids. CDR1 is MDHEN and CDR2 is SYDVKM in the germline V gene. CDR3 in DNA: TGTGCCAGCAGTACTTCCAAAAGCTCGAGGGAGACCCAGTACTTC. This translates into CASSTSKSSRETQYF. Looking up the rest from reference TRBV28 and TRBJ2-5 gives the full variable domain: DVKVTQSSRYLVKRTGEKVFLECVQDMDHENMFWYRQDPGLGLRLIYFSYDVKMKEKGDIPEGYSVSREKKERFSLILESASTNQTSMYLCASSTSKSSRETQYFGPGTRLLVL.